This note documents a single TCR beta chain sequence. This receptor's antigen is unknown. The sample holds no much larger clone one base away, and base qualities are not on file. The entry originates in a study of T cells in tumors after PD-1 blockade (dated by TCRdb to between 2018 and 2020). Looking at the study overall: Patients with prior checkpoint blockade, systemic immunosuppressant use, or recent radiotherapy or other anti-cancer therapy within 4 weeks were excluded. Patients were treated with either pembrolizumab 200 mg every 3 weeks or cemiplimab 350 mg every 2 weeks. Ongoing daily vismodegib 150 mg was also given to a subset of patients during anti-PD-1 treatment. Peripheral blood samples averaged around 120,000 TCR templates (range roughly 21,000-280,000) and about 36,000 unique clonotypes. Using site-matched tumors from BCC or SCC patients sampled before and after anti-PD-1 therapy, the study carried out paired single-cell RNA and TCR sequencing. To compare blood and tumor clonotypes, bulk TCR sequencing was performed on approximately nine peripheral blood samples from roughly five patients. RECIST version 1.1 was used to evaluate clinical response.

Points the paper makes about the study in general: The source of novel T cell clones was not identified and could include lymphoid organs or rare unexpanded clones within the tumor or its periphery. Roughly 41% of TCR clonotypes from the tumor were detected in blood, and certain novel exhausted tumor clones were present in blood collected before treatment, which suggests recruitment from the periphery.

Unmatched junction bases come to 8, with V trimmed by 4 bases and J by 10 bases. CDR1 SGHNT and CDR2 YENEEA were looked up in the germline V gene. Reading from cysteine to phenylalanine, the CDR3 counts 13 amino acids. This entry keeps only the CDR3 DNA: 39 bases, framed from base 1. The immunoSEQ platform was used for deep TCRbeta sequencing. The authors' analysis ran thus. Only productive rearrangements were exported from the immunoSEQ Analyzer for downstream analysis. Bulk TCRbeta clonotypes were assigned T cell phenotypes by matching to single-cell RNA+TCR-seq clones sharing the same TCRbeta sequence. Clone enrichment in tumor was computed as tumor frequency divided by PBMC frequency from bulk TCR sequencing. TCRs were grouped by GLIPH into specificity groups, defined as clusters of distinct TCRs likely recognizing common antigens via shared CDR3 motifs. This immuneACCESS table, as held by TCRdb, lists in-frame sequences with V and J called but not all clones. Of the missing ones, under half trace to an unresolved V gene in checked studies; the others have no known cause. V and J calls and clone size are given by that table; D and trimming were obtained from the DNA. The sample table lists tens of thousands of clones, 73% of them with a count of one. The top ten clones comprise around 40% of the sample.

The time point label here, explained by the study, means: after anti-PD-1 therapy. Genomic DNA extracted from tumor biopsies or peripheral blood was used for bulk TCRbeta sequencing, with input ranging from roughly 550 ng to 6,500 ng. Every patient had histologically proven advanced or metastatic basal or squamous cell carcinoma and was a poor candidate for surgical resection. Of the approximately 10 patients making up the basal cell carcinoma cohort, roughly eight underwent bulk tumor TCR sequencing. The sample here was PBMCs, taken after anti-PD-1 treatment. This clonotype was obtained from a human donor with basal cell carcinoma. Recombination joined TRBV11-3 with TRBJ1-1; TRBD1 matches 8 bases in the middle. The CDR3 reads CASSSRQGRSAFF. At the DNA level, the sequence is TGTGCCAGCAGCTCTAGACAGGGGCGATCAGCTTTCTTT.